A selection of T cell receptor beta chains follows, all from one sample in a study of blood T cell repertoires in COVID-19. Data came from immunoSEQ multiplex PCR; TCRdb stores just in-frame clones and leaves some out. The sample carries about 54,000 clones, approximately 81% recorded once. Sequencing was done on a sample of peripheral blood. The receptors here all came from a middle-aged man with active COVID-19. CDR3s include the opening cysteine and the closing phenylalanine or tryptophan. A D gene is named only where the DNA matches it firmly. Expanded clones are given a class, and other clones once, few, many or no size at all.

d_call	clone_size	v_call	j_call	cdr3_aa	cdr3_nt
.	.	TRBV18	TRBJ1-2	CASSLDNTPLTF	TGTGCCAGCTCACTTGATAATACTCCCCTAACCTTC
TRBD2	.	TRBV27	TRBJ2-3	CASSSLAGNTQYF	TGTGCCAGCAGTTCACTAGCGGGAAATACGCAGTATTTT
.	.	TRBV9	TRBJ1-1	CASSVSPNTEAFF	TGTGCCAGCAGCGTGAGTCCGAACACTGAAGCTTTCTTT
TRBD2	.	TRBV11-1	TRBJ2-2	CASSHSSGRATGELFF	TGTGCCAGCAGCCATTCTAGCGGGAGGGCCACCGGGGAGCTGTTTTTT
.	.	TRBV5-1	TRBJ2-1	CASSLGGGIYNEQFF	TGCGCCAGCAGCTTGGGAGGAGGGATCTACAATGAGCAGTTCTTC
.	.	TRBV6-1	TRBJ2-2	CASSEFHSSSAGELFF	TGTGCCAGCAGCGAATTTCACAGCTCTTCGGCCGGGGAGCTGTTTTTT
TRBD1	few	TRBV5-8	TRBJ2-7	CASARARQGSYEQYF	TGTGCCAGCGCCCGGGCGAGACAGGGCTCCTACGAGCAGTACTTC
TRBD1	.	TRBV5-4	TRBJ2-5	CASSSYRGNQETQYF	TGTGCCAGCAGCTCATACAGGGGTAACCAAGAGACCCAGTACTTC
.	.	TRBV5-1	TRBJ1-1	CASSLGPSTVNTEAFF	TGCGCCAGCAGCTTGGGCCCCTCGACAGTCAACACTGAAGCTTTCTTT
.	.	TRBV5-6	TRBJ1-2	CASTPIGADYGYTF	TGTGCCAGCACCCCGATTGGGGCGGACTATGGCTACACCTTC
TRBD1	.	TRBV28	TRBJ1-1	CASSGLQGAGTEAFF	TGTGCCAGCAGTGGGTTACAGGGGGCGGGCACTGAAGCTTTCTTT
TRBD1	.	TRBV10-3	TRBJ2-3	CASRQGIQDTQYF	TGTGCCAGTCGACAGGGGATTCAAGATACGCAGTATTTT
TRBD1	.	TRBV27	TRBJ1-1	CASSPTRTGVMNTEAFF	TGTGCCAGCAGTCCGACCCGGACAGGCGTAATGAACACTGAAGCTTTCTTT
.	.	TRBV27	TRBJ2-7	CASSLTGWTYEQYF	TGTGCCAGCAGTTTAACGGGATGGACCTACGAGCAGTACTTC
.	.	TRBV7-9	TRBJ1-4	CASSLERATNEKLFF	TGTGCCAGCAGCTTAGAACGGGCAACTAATGAAAAACTGTTTTTT
.	.	TRBV6-5	TRBJ2-7	CASWRGVASSYEQYF	TGTGCCAGCTGGCGGGGAGTGGCGAGCTCCTACGAGCAGTACTTC
.	.	TRBV19	TRBJ2-1	CASRHGYNEQFF	TGTGCCAGTAGACATGGCTACAATGAGCAGTTCTTC
.	.	TRBV27	TRBJ1-2	CASTDRPGPYGYTF	TGTGCCAGCACAGACAGGCCGGGCCCCTATGGCTACACCTTC
TRBD1	.	TRBV6-5	TRBJ1-1	CASSSRTGPEAFF	TGTGCCAGCAGTTCCAGGACAGGGCCAGAAGCTTTCTTT
.	once	TRBV30	TRBJ2-1	CACPLGGSYNEQFF	TGTGCCTGCCCTCTAGGGGGTTCCTACAATGAGCAGTTCTTC
.	.	TRBV2	TRBJ1-2	CASTEWGEGYGYTF	TGTGCCAGCACTGAGTGGGGGGAGGGGTATGGCTACACCTTC
TRBD1	.	TRBV5-1	TRBJ1-3	CASSPDRASGNTIYF	TGCGCCAGCAGTCCTGACAGGGCCTCTGGAAACACCATATATTTT
.	.	TRBV9	TRBJ1-3	CASSALGGRGNSGNTIYF	TGTGCCAGCAGCGCCCTAGGGGGGAGGGGGAACTCTGGAAACACCATATATTTT
TRBD1	.	TRBV7-9	TRBJ1-1	CASSLVGPGGTEAFF	TGTGCCAGCAGCTTAGTAGGTCCAGGGGGCACTGAAGCTTTCTTT
.	few	TRBV23-1	TRBJ2-3	CATQLGGLGDTQYF	TGCGCCACGCAACTAGGAGGGTTGGGCGATACGCAGTATTTT
.	.	TRBV9	TRBJ1-4	CASNGRDGEKLFF	TGTGCCAGCAACGGCAGGGATGGTGAAAAACTGTTTTTT
TRBD1	.	TRBV5-4	TRBJ1-2	CASSKAGDRGGPNYGYTF	TGTGCCAGCAGCAAAGCGGGGGACAGGGGAGGACCAAACTATGGCTACACCTTC
.	.	TRBV6-5	TRBJ2-7	CASSYGAPAYEQYF	TGTGCCAGCAGTTACGGGGCGCCGGCCTACGAGCAGTACTTC
TRBD1	.	TRBV4-1	TRBJ2-7	CASSQVMDRFSYEQYF	TGCGCCAGCAGCCAGGTGATGGACAGGTTCTCCTACGAGCAGTACTTC
.	.	TRBV10-3	TRBJ2-3	CATSKEATSTDTQYF	TGTGCCACCTCAAAGGAGGCGACTAGCACAGATACGCAGTATTTT
.	.	TRBV15	TRBJ1-2	CATSRGGGEGYTF	TGTGCCACCAGCAGAGGAGGAGGAGAAGGCTACACCTTC
.	.	TRBV28	TRBJ2-7	CASSSPPDSSYEQYF	TGTGCCAGCAGCTCCCCTCCGGATAGCAGCTACGAGCAGTACTTC
.	.	TRBV27	TRBJ1-1	CASSFSKRVNTEAFF	TGTGCCAGCAGTTTCAGCAAGAGGGTGAACACTGAAGCTTTCTTT
TRBD1	.	TRBV27	TRBJ1-6	CASSWGVGQNSPLHF	TGTGCCAGCAGTTGGGGTGTGGGACAGAATTCACCCCTCCACTTT
TRBD1	few	TRBV6-5	TRBJ1-4	CASSPTGTRAKVFF	TGTGCCAGCAGTCCGACAGGGACGAGGGCCAAAGTGTTTTTT
.	many	TRBV9	TRBJ2-1	CASSVRDISYNEQFF	TGTGCCAGCAGCGTCCGGGACATATCCTACAATGAGCAGTTCTTC